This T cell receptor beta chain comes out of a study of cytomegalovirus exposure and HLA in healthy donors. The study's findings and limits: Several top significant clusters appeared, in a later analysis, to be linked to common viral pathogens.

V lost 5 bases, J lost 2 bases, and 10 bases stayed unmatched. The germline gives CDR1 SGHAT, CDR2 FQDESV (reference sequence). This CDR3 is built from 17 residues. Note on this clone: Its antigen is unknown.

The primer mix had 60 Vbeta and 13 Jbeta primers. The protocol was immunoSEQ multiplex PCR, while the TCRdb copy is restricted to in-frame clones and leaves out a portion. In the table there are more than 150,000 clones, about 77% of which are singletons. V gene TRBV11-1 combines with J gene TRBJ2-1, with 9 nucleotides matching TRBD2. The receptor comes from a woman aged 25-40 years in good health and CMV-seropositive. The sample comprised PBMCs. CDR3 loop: CASSGLGTSPTYNEQFF. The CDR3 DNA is TGTGCCAGCAGCGGGCTGGGGACTAGCCCTACCTACAATGAGCAGTTCTTC.